These 20 T cell receptor beta chains were all obtained from the same sample, sequenced in a study of cytomegalovirus exposure and HLA in healthy donors. PCR primers comprised 60 Vbeta and 13 Jbeta primers. This table comes from immunoSEQ multiplex PCR, and its TCRdb copy is limited to in-frame clones, with some not included. The data contain 100,000 or so clones, about three fifths of them seen just once; the ten biggest clones take up about 5%. The sequenced sample was PBMCs. The receptors stem from a woman aged 25 to 39 in good health and CMV-seropositive.

This clone was seen only a few times. The V call is TRBV10-3, the J call TRBJ2-5; 10 bases line up with TRBD2. Germline V gene lookup returns CDR1 ENHRY and CDR2 SYGVKD. V dropped 0 bases and J dropped 3; count of bases not matched to a gene: 1. CDR3 length equals 15 residues. For the CDR3, the DNA is TGTGCCATCAGTGAGTCCCTAGCGGGGGAAGAGACCCAGTACTTC. This sequence encodes CAISESLAGEETQYF.

This clone has more than one count but fewer than ten. The chain couples TRBV7-9 to TRBJ1-2; 7 bases fit TRBD1. Germline assignment: CDR1 SEHNR and CDR2 FQNEAQ (reference sequence). The CDR3 consists of 13 residues. The V and J ends lost 4 bases and 4 bases, in that order; junction bases with no gene match: 3. The CDR3 DNA reads TGTGCCAGCAGCTCAGACAGGGCCTATGGCTACACCTTC. This gives the protein CASSSDRAYGYTF.

The sample holds a few counts of this clone. The chain carries TRBV4-2 and TRBJ2-1; TRBD2 is a possible D gene (5 bases). The CDR3 consists of 16 residues. Between the trimmed V and J ends, which lost 2 bases and 6 bases, there was a span of 17 bases. Germline lookup yields CDR1 LGHNA and CDR2 YNFKEQ. CDR3 protein: CASSQNSGFLSNEQFF. In DNA form, the CDR3 reads TGTGCCAGCAGCCAAAACAGCGGCTTCTTGAGCAATGAGCAGTTCTTC.

The gene calls are TRBV19 and TRBJ1-2; D unresolved. V dropped 7 bases and J dropped 0 bases, with 12 bases sitting between them. The CDR3 sequence is 14 residues long. Germline values: CDR1 LNHDA, CDR2 SQIVND (reference sequence). The CDR3 loop is CASNGLVSNYGYTF. CDR3 in DNA: TGTGCCAGTAACGGTCTCGTTTCTAACTATGGCTACACCTTC.

CDR3 loop: CASSLMRTGYTGELFF. The CDR3 nucleotides are TGTGCCAGCAGCTTAATGCGGACAGGGTACACCGGGGAGCTGTTTTTT. The rearrangement joins TRBV7-3 to TRBJ2-2; 8 bases align to TRBD1. With V trimmed by 1 base and J by 3 bases, 4 bases remained unmatched. The CDR3 consists of 16 residues. Germline lookup yields CDR1 SGHTA and CDR2 FQGTGA.

This clone appeared a single time. The chain joins TRBV7-2 to TRBJ2-7; a possible D gene is TRBD1 (6 bases). Trimming shortened V by 6 bases and J by 4 bases, and 10 bases separated the two germline ends. Germline V lookup: CDR1 SGHTA, CDR2 FQGNSA. The CDR3 length is 12 residues. Here the CDR3 reads CASSQQGYEQYF. CDR3 nucleotides: TGTGCCAGCAGTCAACAGGGTTACGAGCAGTACTTC.

This clone was seen a few times. The V gene is TRBV25-1, the J gene TRBJ1-2; D gene unclear. The CDR3 spans 13 residues. V was clipped by 3 bases and J by 5 bases, with 10 bases between them. Germline V gene data show CDR1 as MGHDK and CDR2 as SYGVNS. The CDR3 DNA is TGTGCCAGCAGTGACGCGGGCGGGTATGGCTACACCTTC. Protein product: CASSDAGGYGYTF.

The count of this clone is one. V usage is TRBV27 and J usage is TRBJ1-1; TRBD1 might be the D (5 bases). V was cut by 6 bases and J by 9 bases, with 20 bases left in between. Germline loops: CDR1 MNHEY, CDR2 SMNVEV (reference sequence). The CDR3 sequence is 14 residues long. The CDR3 reads CASSPGGQGCQAFF. For the CDR3, the DNA is TGTGCCAGCAGCCCCGGAGGGCAGGGTTGTCAAGCTTTCTTT.

For the CDR3, the DNA is TGTGCCATCCTCGTACAGCTTGTCTATGGCTACACCTTC. Its protein is CAILVQLVYGYTF. The V call is TRBV6-1, the J call TRBJ1-2; no clear D gene. Germline V gives CDR1 MNHNS, CDR2 SASEGT. The CDR3 contains 13 residues. Trimming left V 10 bases short and J 4 bases short, with 16 bases between.

This sequence joins TRBV20-1 and TRBJ2-5, with D perhaps matching TRBD1 (6 bases). The CDR3 is 10 amino acids. Germline-derived CDR1 and CDR2 are DFQATT and SNEGSKA (reference sequence). This CDR3 is CRQGQETQYF. CDR3 bases: TGCAGACAGGGCCAAGAGACCCAGTACTTC.

As regards this clone: Its ends do not fully match the called genes, so a read error is possible. The gene calls are TRBV2 and TRBJ1-2; the match to TRBD1 covers 11 bases. Looked up from germline, CDR1 is SNHLY and CDR2 is FYNNEI. This CDR3 is 15 amino acids long. In DNA form, the CDR3 reads TGTGCCAGCAAACTAGGGACAGGGGGTCCCTATGGCTACCCCTTC. It encodes CASKLGTGGPYGYPF.

Details on this clone: One junction end does not reproduce the germline sequence, and a read error may be involved. This rearrangement joins TRBV6-5 to TRBJ2-5; TRBD2 matches at 10 bases. CDR3 size: 16 residues. CDR1 is MNHEY, CDR2 SVGAGI, per germline. In DNA form, the CDR3 reads TGTGCCAGCAGTTACCGACTAGCGGGCGTGTCCCCCAGGTTTAACTTC. It codes for CASSYRLAGVSPRFNF.

A single count supports this clone. The chain recombines TRBV28 with TRBJ1-2, with unresolved D. CDR3 length: 14 amino acids. CDR1 and CDR2 from the germline V gene are MDHEN and SYDVKM. Trimming took 5 bases from V and 8 from J, leaving 18 bases between them. The CDR3 DNA reads as TGTGCCAGCAGTATCGGGGTCGACTCGGGCGGCTACACCTTC. This sequence encodes CASSIGVDSGGYTF.

The rearrangement uses TRBV19 and TRBJ1-3; maybe TRBD1 (5 bases). The CDR3 loop spans 16 amino acids. Germline V gives CDR1 LNHDA, CDR2 SQIVND (reference sequence). V was pared by 6 bases and J by 0 bases, with 15 bases between. Written as DNA, the CDR3 is TGTGCCAGTAGGCCTGCGGGACGTATCTCTGGAAACACCATATATTTT. It translates to CASRPAGRISGNTIYF.

This chain joins TRBV12-5 and TRBJ1-5; D is possibly TRBD1 (6 bases). Germline loops: CDR1 LGHNT, CDR2 FRNRAP. CDR3 length equals 15 residues. The V and J ends lost 7 bases and 2 bases respectively, with 15 bases between them. The CDR3 protein is CASAIGGAGNQPQHF. The CDR3 bases are TGTGCTAGTGCCATAGGGGGGGCTGGCAATCAGCCCCAGCATTTT.

This chain connects TRBV18 to TRBJ1-3, with D maybe TRBD1 (5 bases). Germline-derived CDR1 and CDR2 are KGHSH and LQKENI. Trimming stripped 1 base from V and 3 bases from J, with 7 bases between. The CDR3 has 14 residues. CDR3 nucleotides: TGTGCCAGCTCACCACTCAGGGATGGAAACACCATATATTTT. Its translation: CASSPLRDGNTIYF.

V gene TRBV5-1 combines with J gene TRBJ1-2; maybe TRBD1 (5 bases). The CDR3 has 14 residues. The V gene's germline CDR1 is SGHRS and CDR2 YFSETQ. V lost 4 bases and J lost 5, with 15 bases in between. The CDR3 DNA reads TGCGCCAGCAGCCCGGATTCAGGGCTGTATGGCTACACCTTC. Its translation is CASSPDSGLYGYTF.

The chain combines TRBV15 with TRBJ1-3; no reliable D call. The CDR3 sequence is 15 residues long. Germline CDR1 and CDR2: LNHNV and YYDKDF (reference sequence). Trimming stripped 0 bases from V and 2 bases from J, with 8 bases between. The CDR3 is CATSRDSGAGNTIYF. The CDR3 nucleotides are TGTGCCACCAGCAGAGATAGTGGAGCTGGAAACACCATATATTTT. Looking up the rest from reference TRBV15 and TRBJ1-3 gives the full variable domain: DAMVIQNPRYQVTQFGKPVTLSCSQTLNHNVMYWYQQKSSQAPKLLFHYYDKDFNNEADTPDNFQSRRPNTSFCFLDIRSPGLGDTAMYLCATSRDSGAGNTIYFGEGSWLTVV.

This clone has only a few counts. This chain links TRBV9 with TRBJ1-4; possible D gene TRBD1, 5 bases. The CDR3 runs 15 residues. V was cut by 2 bases and J by 5 bases, with 13 bases left in between. Germline V gives CDR1 SGDLS, CDR2 YYNGEE. For the CDR3, the DNA is TGTGCCAGCAGCGTGAGGCGGGACGGGAATGAAAAACTGTTTTTT. This codes for CASSVRRDGNEKLFF.

The CDR3 sequence is CASSLAEGPYGYTF. The CDR3 DNA reads as TGTGCCAGCAGCTTAGCGGAGGGGCCCTATGGCTACACCTTC. The rearrangement joins TRBV7-2 to TRBJ1-2; perhaps TRBD1 as D (5 bases). Germline lookup yields CDR1 SGHTA and CDR2 FQGNSA. CDR3 size: 14 residues. V was trimmed by 0 bases and J by 4 bases, leaving 9 bases between them. The full variable domain, rest sourced from reference TRBV7-2 and TRBJ1-2, is GAGVSQSPSNKVTEKGKDVELRCDPISGHTALYWYRQSLGQGLEFLIYFQGNSAPDKSGLPSDRFSAERTGGSVSTLTIQRTQQEDSAVYLCASSLAEGPYGYTFGSGTRLTVV.